The 5 T cell receptor beta chains given below trace back to one sample, sequenced in a study of T cell responses to AZD1222 COVID-19 vaccine (dated by TCRdb to 2020 to 2022). The sample's time point label, in plain terms: baseline before first vaccination. Library method: the immunoSEQ multiplex PCR assay. What TCRdb holds here is the immuneACCESS table cut down to in-frame rearrangements. Part of the clones is not present; checked against another copy, under half of the missing clones reflect an unresolved V gene, and the others are unexplained. This sample holds 99,000 or so clones; 85% to 90% were observed only once. Jointly, the top ten make up over 8% of the sample. The sample consisted of peripheral blood, taken on day 0 of AZD1222 vaccination. All receptors come from an adult in good health.

The rearrangement uses TRBV19 and TRBJ2-3, with 16 bases that match TRBD2. The CDR3 loop spans 18 amino acids. CDR1 is LNHDA and CDR2 is SQIVND in the germline V gene (reference sequence). Unmatched junction bases numbered 10, after V lost 7 bases and J lost 3 bases. This CDR3 reads CASNSAGLAGGVTDTQYF. CDR3 nucleotides: TGTGCCAGTAACTCCGCGGGACTAGCGGGAGGGGTGACAGATACGCAGTATTTT. Combining the CDR3 with reference TRBV19 and TRBJ2-3 gives the whole variable domain DGGITQSPKYLFRKEGQNVTLSCEQNLNHDAMYWYRQDPGQGLRLIYYSQIVNDFQKGDIAEGYSVSREKKESFPLTVTSAQKNPTAFYLCASNSAGLAGGVTDTQYFGPGTRLTVL.

This sequence joins TRBV6-2 or TRBV6-3 and TRBJ2-2; D tentatively reads TRBD1 or TRBD2 (5 bases each). V shed 2 bases and J shed 4 bases, with 14 bases lying between them. There are 16 residues in the CDR3. Looked up from germline, CDR1 is MNHEY and CDR2 is SVGEGT. The CDR3 nucleotides are TGTGCCAGCAGTTACAGGCAGGGAGTCCCCACCGGGGAGCTGTTTTTT. Translated: CASSYRQGVPTGELFF.

This chain's CDR3 is CASSPGAFGLPDQPQHF. The CDR3 coding sequence is TGTGCCAGCTCACCAGGTGCGTTCGGTTTGCCGGATCAGCCCCAGCATTTT. The chain combines TRBV18 with TRBJ1-5; D is unresolved. Trimming cost V 2 bases and J 5 bases, with 19 bases left between them. The germline V gene has CDR1 KGHSH and CDR2 LQKENI. The length of the CDR3 is 17 residues.

J is TRBJ1-6 and V is TRBV15, with 7 bases lining up with TRBD1. Germline V gives CDR1 LNHNV, CDR2 YYDKDF (reference sequence). V shed 3 bases and J 10 bases; nucleotides not matched to a gene: 6. There are 14 residues in the CDR3. CDR3 sequence reads: CATSSRDRDSPLHF. CDR3 DNA: TGTGCCACCAGCAGCCGGGACAGAGACTCACCCCTCCACTTT.

J is TRBJ1-4 and V is TRBV3-1 (or the pseudogene TRBV3-2); D is perhaps TRBD1 (6 bases). This CDR3 comprises 15 residues. CDR1 is LGHDT, CDR2 YNNKEL, per germline (reference sequence). The V end was cut by 2 bases, the J end by 6 bases, with 13 bases between. The CDR3 here is CASSQLRGRDEKLFF. The CDR3 bases are TGTGCCAGCAGCCAACTGCGGGGGCGGGATGAAAAACTGTTTTTT.